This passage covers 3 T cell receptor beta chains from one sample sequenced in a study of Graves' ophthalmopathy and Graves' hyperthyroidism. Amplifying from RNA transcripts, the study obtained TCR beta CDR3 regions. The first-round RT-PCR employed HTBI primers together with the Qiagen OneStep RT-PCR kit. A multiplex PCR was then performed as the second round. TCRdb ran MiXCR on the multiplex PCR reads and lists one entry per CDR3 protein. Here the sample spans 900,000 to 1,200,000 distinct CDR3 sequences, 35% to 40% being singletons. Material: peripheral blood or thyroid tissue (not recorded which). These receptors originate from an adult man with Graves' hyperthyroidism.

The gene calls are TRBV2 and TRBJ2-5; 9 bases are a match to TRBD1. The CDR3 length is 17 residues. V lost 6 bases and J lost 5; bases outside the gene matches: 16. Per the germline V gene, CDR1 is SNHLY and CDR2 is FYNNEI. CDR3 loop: CASSARTGAPSQETQYF. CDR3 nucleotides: TGTGCCAGCAGCGCCCGGACAGGGGCCCCGTCTCAGGAGACCCAGTACTTC.

The CDR3: CASSERTTNTGELFF. As DNA, the CDR3 is TGTGCCAGCAGTGAACGGACAACGAACACCGGGGAGCTGTTTTTT. The V and J genes are TRBV2 and TRBJ2-2, with D maybe TRBD1 (5 bases). The CDR3 consists of 15 residues. The germline V gene encodes CDR1 SNHLY and CDR2 FYNNEI. The V end lost 2 bases, the J end lost 0 bases, and 7 bases lay between the germline ends. The full variable domain, its missing parts supplied by reference TRBV2 and TRBJ2-2, is EPEVTQTPSHQVTQMGQEVILRCVPISNHLYFYWYRQILGQKVEFLVSFYNNEISEKSEIFDDQFSVERPDGSNFTLKIRSTKLEDSAMYFCASSERTTNTGELFFGEGSRLTVL.

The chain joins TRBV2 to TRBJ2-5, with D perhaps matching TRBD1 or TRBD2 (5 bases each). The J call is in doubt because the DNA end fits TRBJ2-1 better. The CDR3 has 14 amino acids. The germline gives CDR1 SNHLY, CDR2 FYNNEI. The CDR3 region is CASRLRGVLNEQFF. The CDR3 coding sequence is TGTGCCAGCAGGCTCCGAGGGGTTCTCAATGAGCAGTTCTTC.